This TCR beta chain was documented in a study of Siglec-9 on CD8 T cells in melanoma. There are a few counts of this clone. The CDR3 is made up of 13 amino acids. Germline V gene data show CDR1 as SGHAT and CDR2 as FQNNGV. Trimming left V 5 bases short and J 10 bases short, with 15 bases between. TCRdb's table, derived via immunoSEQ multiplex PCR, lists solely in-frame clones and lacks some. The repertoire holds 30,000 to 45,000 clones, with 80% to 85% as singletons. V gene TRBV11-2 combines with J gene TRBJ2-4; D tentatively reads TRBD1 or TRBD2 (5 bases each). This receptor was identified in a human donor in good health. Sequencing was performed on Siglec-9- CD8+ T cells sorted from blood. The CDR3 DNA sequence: TGTGCCAGCAGCCCTCCGGGACCCGGTATTCAGTACTTC. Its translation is CASSPPGPGIQYF.